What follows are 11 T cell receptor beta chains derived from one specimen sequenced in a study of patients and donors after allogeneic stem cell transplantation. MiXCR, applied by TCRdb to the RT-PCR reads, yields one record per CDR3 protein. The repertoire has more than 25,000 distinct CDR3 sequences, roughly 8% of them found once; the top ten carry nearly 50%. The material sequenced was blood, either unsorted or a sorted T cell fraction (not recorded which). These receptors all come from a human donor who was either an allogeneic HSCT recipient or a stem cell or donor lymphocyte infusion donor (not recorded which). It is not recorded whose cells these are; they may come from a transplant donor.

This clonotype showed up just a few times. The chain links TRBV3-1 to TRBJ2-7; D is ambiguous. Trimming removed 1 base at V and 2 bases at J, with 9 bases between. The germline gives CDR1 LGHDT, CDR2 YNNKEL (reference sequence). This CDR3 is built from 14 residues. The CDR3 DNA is TGTGCCAGCAGCCAAGCGGTCCTTCCCTACGAGCAGTACTTC. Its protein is CASSQAVLPYEQYF.

For the CDR3, the DNA is TGCGCCAGCAGCCGCAGAACCCTAGCGGGGGAGGGAGAGACCCAGTACTTC. Amino acid sequence: CASSRRTLAGEGETQYF. This chain uses TRBV4-1 with TRBJ2-5; 10 nucleotides line up with TRBD2. J lost 4 bases, V lost 4 bases, and 12 bases had no gene match. CDR1 and CDR2 from the germline V gene are MGHRA and YSYEKL. The CDR3 spans 17 residues.

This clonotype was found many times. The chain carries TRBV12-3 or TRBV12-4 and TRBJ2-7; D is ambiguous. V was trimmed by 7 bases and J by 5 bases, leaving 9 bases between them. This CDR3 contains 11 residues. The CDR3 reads CASMGWDEQYF. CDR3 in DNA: TGTGCCAGCATGGGGTGGGACGAGCAGTACTTC.

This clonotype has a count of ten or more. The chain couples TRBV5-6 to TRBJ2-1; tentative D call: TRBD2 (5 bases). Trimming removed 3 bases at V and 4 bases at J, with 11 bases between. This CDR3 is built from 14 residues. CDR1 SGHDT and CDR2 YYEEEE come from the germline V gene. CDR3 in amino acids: CASSSGILYNEQFF. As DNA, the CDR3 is TGTGCCAGCAGCTCCGGGATCCTTTACAATGAGCAGTTCTTC.

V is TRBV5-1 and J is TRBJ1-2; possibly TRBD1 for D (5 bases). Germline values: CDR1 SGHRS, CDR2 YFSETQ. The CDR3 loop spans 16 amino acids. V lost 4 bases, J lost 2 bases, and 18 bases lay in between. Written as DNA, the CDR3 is TGCGCCAGCAGCCGTTCCGGCCCGACAGAGAACTATGGCTACACCTTC. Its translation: CASSRSGPTENYGYTF.

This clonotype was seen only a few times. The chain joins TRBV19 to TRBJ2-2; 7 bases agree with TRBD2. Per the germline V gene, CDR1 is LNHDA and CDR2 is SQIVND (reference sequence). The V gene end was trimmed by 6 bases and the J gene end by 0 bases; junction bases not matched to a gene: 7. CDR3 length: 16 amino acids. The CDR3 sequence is CASSPRGLSNTGELFF. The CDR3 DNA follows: TGTGCCAGTAGCCCCCGGGGACTATCGAACACCGGGGAGCTGTTTTTT.

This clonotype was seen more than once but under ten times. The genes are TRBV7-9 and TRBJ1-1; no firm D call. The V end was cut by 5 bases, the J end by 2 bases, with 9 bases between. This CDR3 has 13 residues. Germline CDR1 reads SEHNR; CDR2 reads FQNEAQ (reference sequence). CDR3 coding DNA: TGTGCCAGCAGCCCGGTGGGAAACACTGAAGCTTTCTTT. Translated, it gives CASSPVGNTEAFF.

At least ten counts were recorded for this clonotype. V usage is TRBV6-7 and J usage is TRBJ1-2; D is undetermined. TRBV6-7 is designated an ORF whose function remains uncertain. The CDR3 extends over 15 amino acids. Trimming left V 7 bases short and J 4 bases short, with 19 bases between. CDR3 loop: CASTLGTGIIYGYTF. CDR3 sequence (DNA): TGTGCCAGCACTCTTGGAACGGGTATTATCTATGGCTACACCTTC.

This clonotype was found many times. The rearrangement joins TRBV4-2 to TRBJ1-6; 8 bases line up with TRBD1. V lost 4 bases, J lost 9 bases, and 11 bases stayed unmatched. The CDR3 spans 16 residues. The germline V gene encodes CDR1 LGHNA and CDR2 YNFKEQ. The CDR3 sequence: CASSLQGQGAGSPLHF. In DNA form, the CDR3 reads TGTGCCAGCAGCCTCCAAGGTCAGGGGGCAGGTTCACCCCTCCACTTT.

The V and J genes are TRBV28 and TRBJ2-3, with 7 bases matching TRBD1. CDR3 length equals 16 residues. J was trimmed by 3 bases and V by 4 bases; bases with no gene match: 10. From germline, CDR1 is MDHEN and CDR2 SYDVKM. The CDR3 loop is CASSYRQGRRTDTQYF. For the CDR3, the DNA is TGTGCCAGCAGTTACCGACAGGGACGTAGGACAGATACGCAGTATTTT.

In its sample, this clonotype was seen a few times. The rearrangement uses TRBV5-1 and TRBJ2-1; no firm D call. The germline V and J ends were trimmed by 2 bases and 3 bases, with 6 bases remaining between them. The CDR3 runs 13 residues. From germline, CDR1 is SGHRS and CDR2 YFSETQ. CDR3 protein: CASSFGHYNEQFF. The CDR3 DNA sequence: TGCGCCAGCAGCTTTGGGCACTACAATGAGCAGTTCTTC.